This record looks at one TCR beta chain sequence and its context. As yet, its antigen is unknown. The repertoire was sequenced with immunoSEQ multiplex PCR; TCRdb's copy has only in-frame clones and lacks some. The sample records about 51,000 clones, roughly 80% being singletons. The length of the CDR3 is 14 residues. The germline V gene encodes CDR1 LNHDA and CDR2 SQIVND (reference sequence). V was clipped by 2 bases and J by 2 bases, with 10 bases between them. The source of the sample is a study of PD-1 blockade in mismatch repair-deficient tumors. Study-level results: After pembrolizumab, tumor-resident clones rose rapidly, then generally contracted before radiologic responses.

TCRs were sequenced from a few patients responding to pembrolizumab. The TCR was taken from an adult with mismatch repair-deficient cancer. Sequences were derived from peripheral blood, sampled less than 21 weeks after starting pembrolizumab. The chain is built from TRBV19 and TRBJ2-7; D may match TRBD1 or TRBD2 (5 bases each). CDR3 sequence reads: CASSIRDVTYEQYF. CDR3 DNA sequence: TGTGCCAGTAGTATACGGGACGTGACCTACGAGCAGTACTTC.